What follows are 32 T cell receptor beta chains derived from one specimen sequenced in a study of monozygotic twins with inflammatory bowel disease. Using the 5' RACE reads, TCRdb records one entry per CDR3 protein without DNA. This table holds around 99,000 distinct CDR3 sequences. The sample taken for sequencing was blood. The source of these receptors is a human donor with ulcerative colitis or Crohn's disease, or a healthy co-twin of an affected twin (not recorded which).

The genes are TRBV10-3 and TRBJ1-6. The CDR3 length is 18 residues. Germline loops: CDR1 ENHRY, CDR2 SYGVKD. The CDR3 sequence is CAISESWIGGSYNSPLHF.

The chain is built from TRBV27 and TRBJ2-5; TCRdb reports TRBD1, a call that lacks DNA to check it against. The CDR3 has 15 residues. Germline V gene lookup returns CDR1 MNHEY and CDR2 SMNVEV (reference sequence). CDR3 sequence: CASSQGQGAGETQYF.

The chain recombines TRBV29-1 with TRBJ1-2; checking the TCRdb D call of TRBD1 is not possible without DNA. This CDR3 has 16 amino acids. Per germline, CDR1 SQVTM and CDR2 ANQGSEA. This CDR3 is CSVDRPSGTANYGYTF.

The chain uses TRBV5-6 and TRBJ1-2; TCRdb's D call, TRBD1, is unchecked because there is no DNA. In germline, CDR1 is SGHDT, CDR2 YYEEEE. The CDR3 covers 12 residues. The CDR3 protein is CASSYRGAGYTF.

The chain links TRBV9 to TRBJ1-1; TCRdb selects TRBD1, and the lack of DNA leaves this call unchecked. Germline CDR1 reads SGDLS; CDR2 reads YYNGEE. This CDR3 has 15 residues. CDR3 sequence: CASTLNTAPNTEAFF.

V usage is TRBV9 and J usage is TRBJ1-2; the D call from TCRdb, TRBD1, cannot be confirmed without DNA. The germline CDR1 and CDR2 sequences are SGDLS and YYNGEE. This CDR3 region has 14 residues. CDR3 in amino acids: CASSRGQGANGYTF.

V gene TRBV4-2 combines with J gene TRBJ2-2; TCRdb proposes TRBD1, but this gene call is untestable without DNA. The germline V gene has CDR1 LGHNA and CDR2 YNFKEQ. The CDR3 length is 16 residues. CDR3 in amino acids: CASSPGQGANTGELFF.

CDR3 loop: CASSSTGTGLSYEQYF. The chain links TRBV7-9 to TRBJ2-7; with no DNA, the TCRdb D assignment of TRBD1 cannot be verified. This CDR3 contains 16 residues. The germline CDR1 and CDR2 sequences are SEHNR and FQNEAQ (reference sequence).

The chain recombines TRBV2 with TRBJ1-2; TCRdb reports TRBD1, a call that lacks DNA to check it against. CDR3 length: 14 amino acids. Germline V gene lookup returns CDR1 SNHLY and CDR2 FYNNEI. The CDR3 loop is CASKEGAFNYGYTF.

This chain joins TRBV6-1 and TRBJ2-1; without DNA, the TCRdb call of TRBD1 cannot be checked. Germline V CDR1 and CDR2: MNHNS, SASEGT. The CDR3 consists of 16 residues. CDR3 residues: CASSTGYGQLYNEQFF.

The chain carries TRBV27 and TRBJ1-2; TCRdb lists TRBD1, though no DNA is available to test this call. Germline CDR1 reads MNHEY; CDR2 reads SMNVEV (reference sequence). The CDR3 has 12 residues. CDR3: CASSNTGYGYTF.

The chain links TRBV28 to TRBJ2-3; TCRdb's D call, TRBD1, is unchecked because there is no DNA. Germline V gene sequence: CDR1 MDHEN, CDR2 SYDVKM. The CDR3 is 15 residues long. CDR3 sequence: CASSLPGGAGDTQYF.

The V and J genes are TRBV3-1 and TRBJ2-7; TCRdb reports TRBD1, a call that lacks DNA to check it against. Germline V gene data show CDR1 as LGHDT and CDR2 as YNNKEL (reference sequence). The CDR3 has 16 residues. The chain's CDR3 is CASSQGRGSLKYEQYF.

The V gene is TRBV29-1, the J gene TRBJ1-2; TCRdb gives TRBD1 as the D gene, but with no DNA this cannot be confirmed. Germline lookup yields CDR1 SQVTM and CDR2 ANQGSEA. The CDR3 runs to 13 residues. The CDR3 protein is CSVVPRRDYGYTF.

The chain carries TRBV6-5 and TRBJ1-1. The CDR3 has 15 residues. The V gene's germline CDR1 is MNHEY and CDR2 SVGAGI. The CDR3 loop reads CASSYLFQENTEAFF.

The chain joins TRBV2 to TRBJ1-1; checking the TCRdb D call of TRBD1 is not possible without DNA. CDR1 and CDR2 from the germline V gene are SNHLY and FYNNEI. The CDR3 covers 13 residues. CDR3 loop: CASEDRSNTEAFF.

The gene calls are TRBV5-5 and TRBJ2-1; absent DNA, TCRdb's TRBD1 call cannot be checked. This CDR3 has 15 amino acids. CDR1 and CDR2 from the germline V gene are SGHKS and YYEKEE (reference sequence). CDR3 protein: CASSLGDHVDNEQFF.

The CDR3 is CASSLGDYTGELFF. V is TRBV11-3 and J is TRBJ2-2; TCRdb designates TRBD2, a call that cannot be tested without DNA. CDR3 length equals 14 residues. Germline V gene lookup returns CDR1 SGHNT and CDR2 YENEEA.

The CDR3 here is CASSFSLYEQYF. This sequence joins TRBV11-3 and TRBJ2-7; with no DNA, the TCRdb D assignment of TRBD2 cannot be verified. The CDR3 covers 12 residues. From germline, CDR1 is SGHNT and CDR2 YENEEA.

This sequence joins TRBV18 and TRBJ2-2; TCRdb's D call of TRBD2 is untestable without DNA. The CDR3 totals 16 residues. Per the germline V gene, CDR1 is KGHSH and CDR2 is LQKENI. The CDR3 sequence is CASSPVASGFTGELFF. The variable domain in full, completed from reference TRBV18 and TRBJ2-2, reads NAGVMQNPRHLVRRRGQEARLRCSPMKGHSHVYWYRQLPEEGLKFMVYLQKENIIDESGMPKERFSAEFPKEGPSILRIQQVVRGDSAAYFCASSPVASGFTGELFFGEGSRLTVL.

This chain connects TRBV7-2 to TRBJ2-4. This CDR3 has 17 amino acids. From germline, CDR1 is SGHTA and CDR2 FQGNSA. CDR3 sequence: CASSLRSGELAKNIQYF.

This sequence joins TRBV5-1 and TRBJ2-5; TCRdb picks TRBD1, but there is no DNA to check that call. The CDR3 has 13 amino acids. Germline CDR1 reads SGHRS; CDR2 reads YFSETQ. The CDR3 spells CASSFDREETQYF.

V gene TRBV29-1 combines with J gene TRBJ2-7; TCRdb calls TRBD1, which cannot be checked without DNA. Per the germline V gene, CDR1 is SQVTM and CDR2 is ANQGSEA. The CDR3 contains 16 residues. CDR3 protein: CSVEKGQGSVASEQYF.

The chain is built from TRBV4-1 and TRBJ2-3; TCRdb reports TRBD2, a call that lacks DNA to check it against. The CDR3 covers 15 residues. The germline V gene has CDR1 MGHRA and CDR2 YSYEKL. CDR3 region: CASSRQSGITDTQYF.

The V call is TRBV7-6, the J call TRBJ2-7; TCRdb designates TRBD1, a call that cannot be tested without DNA. The CDR3 loop spans 15 amino acids. Looked up from germline, CDR1 is SGHVS and CDR2 is FNYEAQ. CDR3 protein: CASSLLGTGGEEQYF.

This chain's CDR3 is CSAPRVGRGGTGELFF. J is TRBJ2-2 and V is TRBV20-1; the D call from TCRdb, TRBD2, cannot be confirmed without DNA. The CDR3 covers 16 residues. Per the germline V gene, CDR1 is DFQATT and CDR2 is SNEGSKA (reference sequence).

The genes are TRBV5-6 and TRBJ1-5; TCRdb returns TRBD1, unconfirmable since there is no DNA. The CDR3 contains 16 residues. Germline V gene sequence: CDR1 SGHDT, CDR2 YYEEEE. CDR3 protein: CASSFLGTDSNQPQHF.

The chain links TRBV11-2 to TRBJ2-5; TCRdb proposes TRBD1, but this gene call is untestable without DNA. Germline loops: CDR1 SGHAT, CDR2 FQNNGV. The length of the CDR3 is 15 residues. CDR3 residues: CASSLQDREGETQYF.

The chain recombines TRBV23-1 with TRBJ1-5; the TCRdb call, TRBD1, lacks DNA for checking. TRBV23-1 is noted as an ORF with a role that remains uncertain. This CDR3 is 16 amino acids long. CDR3 sequence: CASSQSRRRGCQPQHF.

V usage is TRBV6-1 and J usage is TRBJ1-2; no DNA is available, so the TRBD1 call from TCRdb remains unchecked. This CDR3 has 16 residues. The germline CDR1 and CDR2 sequences are MNHNS and SASEGT. CDR3 in amino acids: CASSTGGAAGHYGYTF.

This sequence joins TRBV7-3 and TRBJ2-1; the D gene TCRdb calls, TRBD1, cannot be checked with no DNA. This CDR3 spans 15 amino acids. Germline V CDR1 and CDR2: SGHTA, FQGTGA. The chain's CDR3 is CASSLQTTGWNEQFF.

J is TRBJ2-5 and V is TRBV7-9; the TCRdb call, TRBD1, lacks DNA for checking. The CDR3 length is 13 residues. Germline-derived CDR1 and CDR2 are SEHNR and FQNEAQ (reference sequence). CDR3 sequence reads: CASSPRAQETQYF.